Shown below are 19 T cell receptor beta chains from a single sample sequenced in a study of human T cells and chemical hapten exposure. TCRdb called the RACE reads again in MiXCR, with one record for every CDR3 protein. The table shows 150,000 to 200,000 distinct CDR3 sequences, with around 23% occurring only once. The time point here: patch test 3, about 24 weeks after DPC sensitization. The sample's treatment: therapeutic diphenylcyclopropenone sensitization with weekly scalp DPC. Here the sequenced sample was whole blood, taken in connection with sensitization to the hapten diphenylcyclopropenone (DPC). These receptors were obtained from a woman aged 40 to 50 with alopecia areata. Some clones in this sample may be carry-over from other donors' samples.

This sequence joins TRBV7-9 and TRBJ2-4; D unclear. The CDR3 covers 14 residues. The V gene lost 0 bases and the J gene lost 6 bases, with 9 bases spanning the gap. The V gene's germline CDR1 is SEHNR and CDR2 FQNEAQ (reference sequence). CDR3 amino acids: CASSLAPDPNIQYF. The CDR3, as DNA: TGTGCCAGCAGCTTAGCGCCGGACCCAAACATTCAGTACTTC.

This chain links TRBV20-1 with TRBJ2-1, with D perhaps matching TRBD2 (6 bases). This CDR3 comprises 13 residues. In germline, CDR1 is DFQATT, CDR2 SNEGSKA (reference sequence). V dropped 0 bases and J dropped 16 bases, with 19 bases sitting between them. The CDR3 spells CSARDLGVDYLFF. CDR3 sequence (DNA): TGCAGTGCTAGAGATCTTGGGGTGGACTACTTATTCTTC.

The V and J genes are TRBV12-3 or TRBV12-4 and TRBJ2-1; TRBD2 agrees at 9 bases. This CDR3 has 14 residues. Losses at the gene ends were 8 bases for V and 4 bases for J; bases not matched to a gene: 6. CDR3 sequence: CASLGLAGYNEQFF. In nucleotides, the CDR3 is TGTGCCAGCCTGGGGCTAGCGGGGTACAATGAGCAGTTCTTC.

A few counts support this clonotype. The chain uses TRBV6-5 and TRBJ2-7; 10 bases map to TRBD1. Germline V gene sequence: CDR1 MNHEY, CDR2 SVGAGI. This CDR3 region has 15 residues. J gave up 4 bases and V 5 bases, and 8 bases lay outside the gene matches. The CDR3 loop reads CASSATGTGVYEQYF. The CDR3 region has the DNA TGTGCCAGCAGTGCAACCGGGACAGGGGTATACGAGCAGTACTTC.

The sample holds many counts of this clonotype. The chain has TRBV9 and TRBJ2-7, with 8 positions matching TRBD1. The V segment lost 0 bases and the J segment 3 bases; nucleotides outside the gene matches: 2. There are 14 residues in the CDR3. Per the germline V gene, CDR1 is SGDLS and CDR2 is YYNGEE. CDR3 amino acids: CASSVGGQGYEQYF. The CDR3 DNA reads as TGTGCCAGCAGCGTAGGCGGACAGGGCTACGAGCAGTACTTC.

This clonotype showed up many times. J is TRBJ1-1 and V is TRBV7-2; the D is unclear. The germline V gene encodes CDR1 SGHTA and CDR2 FQGNSA. V lost 3 bases and J 0 bases, leaving 8 bases between the germline ends. The CDR3 runs 14 residues. CDR3 DNA: TGTGCCAGCAGCTTTCACATGATGAACACTGAAGCTTTCTTT. Protein: CASSFHMMNTEAFF.

The rearrangement joins TRBV28 to TRBJ1-3; D not certain. Germline CDR1 and CDR2: MDHEN and SYDVKM. The germline V and J ends were trimmed by 3 bases and 2 bases, with 17 bases remaining between them. This CDR3 spans 17 amino acids. The CDR3 loop is CASSFYRRKGAGNTIYF. CDR3 sequence (DNA): TGTGCCAGCAGTTTTTATAGACGGAAGGGCGCTGGAAACACCATATATTTT.

This chain uses TRBV11-1 with TRBJ2-5, with 8 bases lining up with TRBD1. The CDR3 consists of 14 residues. From germline, CDR1 is SGHAT and CDR2 FQDESV (reference sequence). Unmatched junction bases numbered 4, after V lost 2 bases and J lost 5 bases. This CDR3 reads CASSLQGASETQYF. The CDR3, as DNA: TGTGCCAGCAGCTTACAGGGGGCAAGCGAGACCCAGTACTTC.

The CDR3: CASSLGVGGTEAFF. CDR3 DNA: TGTGCCAGCAGCTTAGGGGTCGGGGGCACTGAAGCTTTCTTT. The rearrangement joins TRBV7-9 to TRBJ1-1, with D possibly being TRBD1 (5 bases). The germline V and J ends were trimmed by 1 base and 4 bases, with 10 bases remaining between them. The V gene's germline CDR1 is SEHNR and CDR2 FQNEAQ (reference sequence). CDR3 size: 14 residues.

A few counts support this clonotype. This chain joins TRBV4-3 and TRBJ1-5; 8 bases fit TRBD1. J gave up 5 bases and V 0 bases, and 6 bases lay outside the gene matches. In germline, CDR1 is LGHNA, CDR2 YSLEER. The CDR3 runs 16 residues. The CDR3 nucleotides are TGCGCCAGCAGCCAAGATGTCGGACAGGGCCATCAGCCCCAGCATTTT. It is translated as CASSQDVGQGHQPQHF.

The chain is built from TRBV7-9 and TRBJ2-7; D not resolved. Trimming shortened V by 5 bases and J by 3 bases, and 17 bases separated the two germline ends. CDR3 length: 15 amino acids. CDR1 SEHNR and CDR2 FQNEAQ come from the germline V gene (reference sequence). CDR3 bases: TGTGCCAGCAGCCATAGAGAGTCCGGTATCTACGAGCAGTACTTC. Amino acids: CASSHRESGIYEQYF.

This clonotype was counted between two and nine times. The chain links TRBV29-1 to TRBJ2-7; 9 bases align to TRBD2. Trimming removed 6 bases from V and 4 bases from J; junction bases left unmatched: 13. This CDR3 has 15 residues. The germline V gene has CDR1 SQVTM and CDR2 ANQGSEA. Here the CDR3 DNA reads TGCAGCGTAGGCGAACGGGCTAGCGGGATATACGAGCAGTACTTC. Protein product: CSVGERASGIYEQYF.

This sequence joins TRBV2 and TRBJ2-3; 8 nucleotides match TRBD1. V trimming: 6 bases; J trimming: 8 bases; junction bases outside the gene matches: 4. This CDR3 region has 12 residues. The germline gives CDR1 SNHLY, CDR2 FYNNEI. CDR3 region: CASSNTGGTQYF. CDR3 nucleotides: TGTGCCAGCAGCAATACAGGGGGTACGCAGTATTTT. The entire variable domain, with the rest obtained from reference TRBV2 and TRBJ2-3, is as follows: EPEVTQTPSHQVTQMGQEVILRCVPISNHLYFYWYRQILGQKVEFLVSFYNNEISEKSEIFDDQFSVERPDGSNFTLKIRSTKLEDSAMYFCASSNTGGTQYFGPGTRLTVL.

The J gene is TRBJ2-1, the V gene TRBV6-4; D is perhaps TRBD2 (6 bases). Per the germline V gene, CDR1 is MRHNA and CDR2 is SNTAGT. The CDR3 runs to 15 residues. V lost 6 bases, J lost 0 bases, and 12 bases lay in between. CDR3 region: CASRLADSSYNEQFF. The CDR3 DNA follows: TGTGCCAGCAGATTAGCGGATAGCTCCTACAATGAGCAGTTCTTC.

This clonotype was counted only a few times. This chain connects TRBV10-3 to TRBJ2-7; D call uncertain. V lost 2 bases, J lost 2 bases, and 7 bases lay in between. Germline lookup yields CDR1 ENHRY and CDR2 SYGVKD. The CDR3 spans 13 residues. CDR3 sequence (DNA): TGTGCCATCAGTGAGAGGCAGGCCTACGAGCAGTACTTC. Translation: CAISERQAYEQYF.

The genes are TRBV20-1 and TRBJ2-3; D perhaps matches TRBD2 (5 bases). CDR1 and CDR2 (germline): DFQATT, SNEGSKA (reference sequence). V lost 7 bases, J lost 6 bases, and 17 bases lay in between. CDR3 length: 13 amino acids. The DNA of the CDR3 is TGCAGTGAGAGAGGGAGTGGGTCGGATACGCAGTATTTT. Its protein product is CSERGSGSDTQYF.

The chain links TRBV4-3 to TRBJ2-3, with 8 nucleotides matching TRBD2. Germline values: CDR1 LGHNA, CDR2 YSLEER. V shed 10 bases, J shed 5 bases, and the junction held 11 bases outside the gene matches. The CDR3 is 14 amino acids. CDR3 sequence reads: CATARGGLGDTQYF. DNA of the CDR3: TGCGCCACTGCACGGGGGGGGCTCGGAGATACGCAGTATTTT.

The rearrangement uses TRBV5-4 and TRBJ2-4; tentatively, D is TRBD2 (6 bases). Germline CDR1 and CDR2: SGHNT and YYREEE (reference sequence). The CDR3 is made up of 19 amino acids. Trimming removed 0 bases at V and 0 bases at J, with 19 bases between. Written as DNA, the CDR3 is TGTGCCAGCAGCTTGGAGTACCGGCCCAAGGGACTAGCCAAAAACATTCAGTACTTC. It specifies CASSLEYRPKGLAKNIQYF. The variable domain in full, with the rest retrieved from reference TRBV5-4 and TRBJ2-4, is ETGVTQSPTHLIKTRGQQVTLRCSSQSGHNTVSWYQQALGQGPQFIFQYYREEENGRGNFPPRFSGLQFPNYSSELNVNALELDDSALYLCASSLEYRPKGLAKNIQYFGAGTRLSVL.

The chain links TRBV5-1 to TRBJ2-6; a possible D gene is TRBD2 (6 bases). Germline CDR1 reads SGHRS; CDR2 reads YFSETQ. The V gene lost 3 bases and the J gene lost 1 base, with 17 bases spanning the gap. CDR3 length: 18 residues. CDR3 sequence (DNA): TGCGCCAGCAGCTCCGTTGGGAGCGGGCAGTCTGGGGCCAACGTCCTGACTTTC. Its protein product is CASSSVGSGQSGANVLTF.